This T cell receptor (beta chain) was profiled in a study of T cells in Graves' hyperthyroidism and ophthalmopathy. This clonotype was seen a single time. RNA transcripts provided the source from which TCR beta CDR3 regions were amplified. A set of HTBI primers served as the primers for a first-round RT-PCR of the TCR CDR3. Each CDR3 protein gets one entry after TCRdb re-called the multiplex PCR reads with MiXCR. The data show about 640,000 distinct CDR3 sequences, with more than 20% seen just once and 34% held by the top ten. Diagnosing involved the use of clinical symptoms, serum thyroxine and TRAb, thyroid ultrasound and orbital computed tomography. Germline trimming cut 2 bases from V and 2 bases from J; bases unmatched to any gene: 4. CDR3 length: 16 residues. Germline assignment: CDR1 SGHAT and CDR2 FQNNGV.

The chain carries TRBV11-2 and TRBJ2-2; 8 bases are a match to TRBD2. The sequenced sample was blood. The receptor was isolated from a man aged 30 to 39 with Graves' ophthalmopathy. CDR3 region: CASSLRAGVNTGELFF. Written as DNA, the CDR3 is TGTGCCAGCAGCTTAAGAGCGGGAGTCAACACCGGGGAGCTGTTTTTT.